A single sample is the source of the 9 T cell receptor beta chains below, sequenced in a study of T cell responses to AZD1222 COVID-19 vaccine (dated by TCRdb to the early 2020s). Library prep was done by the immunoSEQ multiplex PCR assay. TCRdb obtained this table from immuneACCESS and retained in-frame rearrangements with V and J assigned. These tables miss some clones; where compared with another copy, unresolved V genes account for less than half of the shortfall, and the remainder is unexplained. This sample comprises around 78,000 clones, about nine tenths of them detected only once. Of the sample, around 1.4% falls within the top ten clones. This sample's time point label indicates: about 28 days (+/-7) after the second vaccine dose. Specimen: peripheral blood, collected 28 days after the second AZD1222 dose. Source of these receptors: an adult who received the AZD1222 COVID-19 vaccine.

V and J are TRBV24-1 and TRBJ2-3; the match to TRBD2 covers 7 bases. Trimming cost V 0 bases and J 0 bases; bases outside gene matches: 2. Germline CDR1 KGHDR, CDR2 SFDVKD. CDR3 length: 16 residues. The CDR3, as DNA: TGTGCCACCAGTGATTTGTCGGGGGGTAGCACAGATACGCAGTATTTT. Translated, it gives CATSDLSGGSTDTQYF.

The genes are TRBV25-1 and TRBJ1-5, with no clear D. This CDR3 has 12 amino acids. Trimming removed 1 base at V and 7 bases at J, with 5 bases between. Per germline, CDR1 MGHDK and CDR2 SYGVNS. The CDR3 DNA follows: TGTGCCAGCAGTGAATTCGACCAGCCCCAGCATTTT. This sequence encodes CASSEFDQPQHF.

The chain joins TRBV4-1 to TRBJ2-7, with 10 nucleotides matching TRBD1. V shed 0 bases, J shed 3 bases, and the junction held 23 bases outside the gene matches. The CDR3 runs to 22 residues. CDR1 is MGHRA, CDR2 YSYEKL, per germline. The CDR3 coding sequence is TGCGCCAGCAGCCAAGATACGGGTGGCGGACAGGGGGGACGGGGGCCCCACTACGAGCAGTACTTC. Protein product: CASSQDTGGGQGGRGPHYEQYF.

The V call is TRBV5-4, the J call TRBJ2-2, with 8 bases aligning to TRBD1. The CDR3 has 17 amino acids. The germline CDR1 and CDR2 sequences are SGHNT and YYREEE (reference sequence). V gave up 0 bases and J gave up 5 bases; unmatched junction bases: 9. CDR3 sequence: CASSLGQGTLRTGELFF. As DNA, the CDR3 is TGTGCCAGCAGCTTGGGACAGGGGACCTTAAGGACCGGGGAGCTGTTTTTT.

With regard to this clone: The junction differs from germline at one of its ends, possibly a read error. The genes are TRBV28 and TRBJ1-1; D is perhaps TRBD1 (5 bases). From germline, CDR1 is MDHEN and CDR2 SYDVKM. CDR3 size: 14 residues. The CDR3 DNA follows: TGTGCCAGCGGAATCCGGGGGAGCAAGCCTGAGGCTTTCTTT. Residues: CASGIRGSKPEAFF.

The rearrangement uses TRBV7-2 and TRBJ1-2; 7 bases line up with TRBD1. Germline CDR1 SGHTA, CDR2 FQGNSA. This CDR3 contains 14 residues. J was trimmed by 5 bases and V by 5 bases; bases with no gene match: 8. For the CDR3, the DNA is TGTGCCAGCAGCACGGACAGGTTTGGGTATGGCTACACCTTC. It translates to CASSTDRFGYGYTF. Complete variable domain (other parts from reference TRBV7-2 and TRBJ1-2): GAGVSQSPSNKVTEKGKDVELRCDPISGHTALYWYRQSLGQGLEFLIYFQGNSAPDKSGLPSDRFSAERTGGSVSTLTIQRTQQEDSAVYLCASSTDRFGYGYTFGSGTRLTVV.

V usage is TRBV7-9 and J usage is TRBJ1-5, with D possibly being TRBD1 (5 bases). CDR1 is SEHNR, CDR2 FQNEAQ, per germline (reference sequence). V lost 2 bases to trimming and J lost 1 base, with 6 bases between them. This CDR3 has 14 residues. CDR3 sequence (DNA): TGTGCCAGCAGCTTACAGGGAAGCAATCAGCCCCAGCATTTT. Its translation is CASSLQGSNQPQHF.

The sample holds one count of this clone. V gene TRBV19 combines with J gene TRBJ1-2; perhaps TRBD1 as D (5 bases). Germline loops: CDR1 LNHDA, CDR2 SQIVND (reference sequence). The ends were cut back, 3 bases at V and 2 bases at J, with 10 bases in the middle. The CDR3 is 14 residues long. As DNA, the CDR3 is TGTGCCAGTAGTATTCGGACAAGGAACTATGGCTACACCTTC. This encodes CASSIRTRNYGYTF.

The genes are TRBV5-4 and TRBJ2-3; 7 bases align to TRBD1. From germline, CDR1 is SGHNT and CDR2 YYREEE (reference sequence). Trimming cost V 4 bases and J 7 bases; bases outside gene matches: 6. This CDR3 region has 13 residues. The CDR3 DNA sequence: TGTGCCAGCAGCGCCGGGACAGCATATACGCAGTATTTT. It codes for CASSAGTAYTQYF.